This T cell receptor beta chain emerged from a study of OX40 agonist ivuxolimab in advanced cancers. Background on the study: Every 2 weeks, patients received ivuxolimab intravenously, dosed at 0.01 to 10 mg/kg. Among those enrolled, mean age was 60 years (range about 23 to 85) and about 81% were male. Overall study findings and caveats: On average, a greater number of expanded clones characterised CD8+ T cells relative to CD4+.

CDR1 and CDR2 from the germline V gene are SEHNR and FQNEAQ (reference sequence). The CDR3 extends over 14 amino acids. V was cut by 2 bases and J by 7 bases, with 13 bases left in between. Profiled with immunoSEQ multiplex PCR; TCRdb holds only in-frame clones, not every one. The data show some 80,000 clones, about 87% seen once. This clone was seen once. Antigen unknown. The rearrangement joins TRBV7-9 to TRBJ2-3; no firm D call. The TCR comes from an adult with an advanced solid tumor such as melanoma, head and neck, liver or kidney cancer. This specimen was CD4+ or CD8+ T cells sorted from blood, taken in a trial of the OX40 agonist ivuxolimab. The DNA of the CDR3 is TGTGCCAGCAGCTTAATGGGAAGGGAAAATACGCAGTATTTT. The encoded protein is CASSLMGRENTQYF. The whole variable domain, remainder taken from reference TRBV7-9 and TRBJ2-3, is DTGVSQNPRHKITKRGQNVTFRCDPISEHNRLYWYRQTLGQGPEFLTYFQNEAQLEKSRLLSDRFSAERPKGSFSTLEIQRTEQGDSAMYLCASSLMGRENTQYFGPGTRLTVL.